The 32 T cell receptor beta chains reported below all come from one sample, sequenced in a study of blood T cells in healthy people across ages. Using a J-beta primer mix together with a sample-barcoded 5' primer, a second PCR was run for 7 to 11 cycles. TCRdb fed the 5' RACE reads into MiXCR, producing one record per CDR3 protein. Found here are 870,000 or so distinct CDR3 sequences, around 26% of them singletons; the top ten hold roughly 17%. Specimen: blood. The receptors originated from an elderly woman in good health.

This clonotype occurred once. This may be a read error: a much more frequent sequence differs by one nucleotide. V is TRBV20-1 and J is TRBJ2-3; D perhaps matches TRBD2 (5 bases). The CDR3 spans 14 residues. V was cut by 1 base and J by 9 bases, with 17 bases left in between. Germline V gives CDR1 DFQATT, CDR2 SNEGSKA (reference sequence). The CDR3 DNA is TGCAGTGCTAGAGGCGGTACGGGATCGGGCACGCAGTATTTT. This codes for CSARGGTGSGTQYF.

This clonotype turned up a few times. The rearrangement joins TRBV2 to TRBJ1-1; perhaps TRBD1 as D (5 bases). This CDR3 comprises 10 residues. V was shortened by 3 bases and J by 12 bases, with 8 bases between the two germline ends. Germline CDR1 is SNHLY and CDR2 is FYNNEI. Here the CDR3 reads CASSDRETFF. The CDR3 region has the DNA TGTGCCAGCAGTGACAGGGAGACTTTCTTT.

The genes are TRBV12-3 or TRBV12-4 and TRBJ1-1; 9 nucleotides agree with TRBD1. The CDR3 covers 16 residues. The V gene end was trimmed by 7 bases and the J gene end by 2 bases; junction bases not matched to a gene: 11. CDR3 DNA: TGTGCCAGCACTAAGAGGGGGACAGGGCCCAACACTGAAGCTTTCTTT. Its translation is CASTKRGTGPNTEAFF.

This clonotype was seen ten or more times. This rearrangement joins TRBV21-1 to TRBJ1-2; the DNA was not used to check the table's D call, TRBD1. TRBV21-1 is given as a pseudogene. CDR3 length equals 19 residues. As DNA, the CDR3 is TGTGCCAGCAGCAGGGTTACCGGGACAGGGGATATAACTAACTATGGCTACACCTTC. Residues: CASSRVTGTGDITNYGYTF.

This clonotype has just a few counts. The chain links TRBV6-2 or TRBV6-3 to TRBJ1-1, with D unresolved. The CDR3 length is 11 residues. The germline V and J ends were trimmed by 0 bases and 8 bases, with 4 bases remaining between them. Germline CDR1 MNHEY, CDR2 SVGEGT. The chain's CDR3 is CASSYSLEAFF. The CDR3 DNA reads TGTGCCAGCAGTTACTCCTTAGAAGCTTTCTTT.

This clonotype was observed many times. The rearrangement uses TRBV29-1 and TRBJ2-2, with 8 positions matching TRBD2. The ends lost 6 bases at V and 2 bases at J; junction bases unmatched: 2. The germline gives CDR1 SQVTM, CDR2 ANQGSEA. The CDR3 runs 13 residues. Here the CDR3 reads CSVAGDNTGELFF. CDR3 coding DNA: TGCAGCGTAGCGGGGGATAACACCGGGGAGCTGTTTTTT.

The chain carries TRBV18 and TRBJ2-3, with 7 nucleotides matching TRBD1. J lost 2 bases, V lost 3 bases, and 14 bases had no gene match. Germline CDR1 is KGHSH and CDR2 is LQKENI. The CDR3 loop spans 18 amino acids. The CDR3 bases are TGTGCCAGCTCACCTACAGGGGCCGCAATCTCAAACACAGATACGCAGTATTTT. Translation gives CASSPTGAAISNTDTQYF.

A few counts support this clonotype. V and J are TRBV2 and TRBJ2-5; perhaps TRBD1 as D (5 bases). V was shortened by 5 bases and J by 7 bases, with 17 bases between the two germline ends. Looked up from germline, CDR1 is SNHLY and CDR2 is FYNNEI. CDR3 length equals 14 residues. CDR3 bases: TGTGCCAGCAGTAACACGGACACTATAGGGACCCAGTACTTC. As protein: CASSNTDTIGTQYF.

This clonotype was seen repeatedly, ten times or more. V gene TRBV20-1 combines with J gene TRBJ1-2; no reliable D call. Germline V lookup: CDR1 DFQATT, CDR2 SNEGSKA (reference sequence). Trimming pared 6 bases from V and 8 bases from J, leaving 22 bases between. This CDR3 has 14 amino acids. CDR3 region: CSAPPEIRAGGYTF. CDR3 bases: TGCAGTGCCCCCCCCGAGATCCGGGCGGGCGGCTACACCTTC.

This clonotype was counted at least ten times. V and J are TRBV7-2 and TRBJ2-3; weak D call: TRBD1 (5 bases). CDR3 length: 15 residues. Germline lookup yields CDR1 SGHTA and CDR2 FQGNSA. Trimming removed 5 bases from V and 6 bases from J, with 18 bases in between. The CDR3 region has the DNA TGTGCCAGCAGCCTTGGGGCCCCCAGTATTGATACGCAGTATTTT. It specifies CASSLGAPSIDTQYF. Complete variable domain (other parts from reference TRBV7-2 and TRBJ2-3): GAGVSQSPSNKVTEKGKDVELRCDPISGHTALYWYRQSLGQGLEFLIYFQGNSAPDKSGLPSDRFSAERTGGSVSTLTIQRTQQEDSAVYLCASSLGAPSIDTQYFGPGTRLTVL.

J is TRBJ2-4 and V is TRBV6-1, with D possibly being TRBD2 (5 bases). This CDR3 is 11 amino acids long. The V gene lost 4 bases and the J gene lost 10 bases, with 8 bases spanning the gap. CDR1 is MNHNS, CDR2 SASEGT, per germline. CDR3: CASSAPGIQYF. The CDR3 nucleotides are TGTGCCAGCAGTGCCCCGGGGATTCAGTACTTC.

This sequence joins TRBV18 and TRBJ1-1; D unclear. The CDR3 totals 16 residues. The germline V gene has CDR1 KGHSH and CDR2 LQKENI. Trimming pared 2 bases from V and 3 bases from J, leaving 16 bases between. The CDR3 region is CASSPYKSQVHTEAFF. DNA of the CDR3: TGTGCCAGCTCACCATATAAGAGTCAGGTGCACACTGAAGCTTTCTTT.

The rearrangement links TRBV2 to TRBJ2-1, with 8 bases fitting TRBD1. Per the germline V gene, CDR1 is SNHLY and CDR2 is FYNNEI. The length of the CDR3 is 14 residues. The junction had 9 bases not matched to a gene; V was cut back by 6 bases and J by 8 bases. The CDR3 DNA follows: TGTGCCAGCAGGGACAGACAGGGGTCGGATGAGCAGTTCTTC. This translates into CASRDRQGSDEQFF.

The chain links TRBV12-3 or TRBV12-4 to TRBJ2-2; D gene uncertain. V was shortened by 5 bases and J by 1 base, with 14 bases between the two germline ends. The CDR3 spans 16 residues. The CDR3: CASSPAWVGNTGELFF. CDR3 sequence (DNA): TGTGCCAGCAGTCCGGCCTGGGTGGGGAACACCGGGGAGCTGTTTTTT.

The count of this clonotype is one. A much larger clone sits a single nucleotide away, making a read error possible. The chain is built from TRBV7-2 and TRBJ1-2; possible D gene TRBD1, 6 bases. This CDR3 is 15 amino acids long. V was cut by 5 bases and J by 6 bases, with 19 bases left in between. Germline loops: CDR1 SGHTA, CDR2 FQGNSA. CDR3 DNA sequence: TGTGCCAGCAGCCCAAACAGGGTTCGGGGACATGGCTACACCTTC. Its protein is CASSPNRVRGHGYTF.

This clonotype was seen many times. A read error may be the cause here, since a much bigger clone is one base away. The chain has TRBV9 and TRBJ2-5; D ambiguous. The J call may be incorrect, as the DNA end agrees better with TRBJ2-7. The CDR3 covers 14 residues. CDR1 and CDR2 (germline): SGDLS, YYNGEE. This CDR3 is CASSEGSLRGEQYF. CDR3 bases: TGTGCCAGCAGCGAGGGATCCCTCCGTGGCGAGCAGTACTTC.

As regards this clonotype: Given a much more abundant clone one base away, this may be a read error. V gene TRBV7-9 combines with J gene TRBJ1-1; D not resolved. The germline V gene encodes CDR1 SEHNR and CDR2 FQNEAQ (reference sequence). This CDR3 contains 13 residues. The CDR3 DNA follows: TGTGCCAGCAGCTTAAAACGGAACACTGAAGCTTGCTTT. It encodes CASSLKRNTEACF.

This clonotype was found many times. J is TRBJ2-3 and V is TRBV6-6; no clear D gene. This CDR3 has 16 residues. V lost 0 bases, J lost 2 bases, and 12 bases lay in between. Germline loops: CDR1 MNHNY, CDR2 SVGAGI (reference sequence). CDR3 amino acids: CASSYSPTFHTDTQYF. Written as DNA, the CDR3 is TGTGCCAGCAGTTACTCGCCTACTTTCCACACAGATACGCAGTATTTT.

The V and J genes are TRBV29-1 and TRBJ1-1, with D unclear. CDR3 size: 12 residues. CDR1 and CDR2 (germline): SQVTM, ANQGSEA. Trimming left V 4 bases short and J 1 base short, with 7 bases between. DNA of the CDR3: TGCAGCGTTGTAGGCAGGAACACTGAAGCTTTCTTT. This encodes CSVVGRNTEAFF. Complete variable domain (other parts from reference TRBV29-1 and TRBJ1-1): SAVISQKPSRDICQRGTSLTIQCQVDSQVTMMFWYRQQPGQSLTLIATANQGSEATYESGFVIDKFPISRPNLTFSTLTVSNMSPEDSSIYLCSVVGRNTEAFFGQGTRLTVV.

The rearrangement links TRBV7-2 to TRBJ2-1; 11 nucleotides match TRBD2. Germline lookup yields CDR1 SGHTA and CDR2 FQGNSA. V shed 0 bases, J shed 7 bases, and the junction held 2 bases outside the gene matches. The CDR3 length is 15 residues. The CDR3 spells CASSLARTSGNEQFF. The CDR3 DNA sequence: TGTGCCAGCAGCTTAGCGCGGACTAGCGGGAATGAGCAGTTCTTC.

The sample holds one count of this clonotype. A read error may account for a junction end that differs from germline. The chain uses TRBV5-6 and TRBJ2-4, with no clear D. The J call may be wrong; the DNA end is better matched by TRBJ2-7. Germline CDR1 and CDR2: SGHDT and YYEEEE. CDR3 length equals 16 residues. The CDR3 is CANSLGNEVGAYEQYF. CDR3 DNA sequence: TGTGCCAACAGCTTAGGGAACGAGGTCGGTGCCTACGAGCAGTACTTC.

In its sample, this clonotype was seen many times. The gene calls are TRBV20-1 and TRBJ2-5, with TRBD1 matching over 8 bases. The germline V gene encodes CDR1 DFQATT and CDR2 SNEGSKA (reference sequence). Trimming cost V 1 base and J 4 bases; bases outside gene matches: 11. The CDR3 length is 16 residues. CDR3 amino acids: CSARGVTGGFGETQYF. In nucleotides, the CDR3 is TGCAGTGCTAGAGGTGTAACAGGGGGATTCGGAGAGACCCAGTACTTC.

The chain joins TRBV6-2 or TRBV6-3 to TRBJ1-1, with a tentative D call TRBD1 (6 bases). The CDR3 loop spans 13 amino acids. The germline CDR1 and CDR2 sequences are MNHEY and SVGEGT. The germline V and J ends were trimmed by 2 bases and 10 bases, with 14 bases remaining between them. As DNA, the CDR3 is TGTGCCAGCAGTTACGCAGGGGATCCCAGAGCTTTCTTT. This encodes CASSYAGDPRAFF.

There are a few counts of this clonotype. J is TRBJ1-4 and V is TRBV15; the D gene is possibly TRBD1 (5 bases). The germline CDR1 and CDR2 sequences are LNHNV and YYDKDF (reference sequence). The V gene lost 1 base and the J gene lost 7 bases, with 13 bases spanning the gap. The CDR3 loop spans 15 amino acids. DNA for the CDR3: TGTGCCACCAGCAGAGGGGGGGATCTTGCTGAAAAACTGTTTTTT. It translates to CATSRGGDLAEKLFF.

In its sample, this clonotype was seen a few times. The CDR3 region has the DNA TGTGCCAGTAGTCCCTACGGGAGGACTAGCGGGTTTCATTCGGGCAATGAGCAGTTCTTC. Encoded protein: CASSPYGRTSGFHSGNEQFF. The chain carries TRBV19 and TRBJ2-1; 11 bases align to TRBD2. Germline V gene sequence: CDR1 LNHDA, CDR2 SQIVND (reference sequence). V lost 5 bases to trimming and J lost 6 bases; unmatched junction nucleotides: 21. This CDR3 region has 20 residues.

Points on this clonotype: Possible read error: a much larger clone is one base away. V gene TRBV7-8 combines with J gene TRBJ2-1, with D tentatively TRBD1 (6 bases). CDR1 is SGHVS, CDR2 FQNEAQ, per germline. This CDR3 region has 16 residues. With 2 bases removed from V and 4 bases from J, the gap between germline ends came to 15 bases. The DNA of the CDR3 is TGTGCCAGCAGCTTAACTGGACAGTACAATTACAATGAGCAGTTCTTC. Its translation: CASSLTGQYNYNEQFF. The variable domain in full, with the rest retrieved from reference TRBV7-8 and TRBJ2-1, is GAGVSQSPRYKVAKRGQDVALRCDPISGHVSLFWYQQALGQGPEFLTYFQNEAQLDKSGLPSDRFFAERPEGSVSTLKIQRTQQEDSAVYLCASSLTGQYNYNEQFFGPGTRLTVL.

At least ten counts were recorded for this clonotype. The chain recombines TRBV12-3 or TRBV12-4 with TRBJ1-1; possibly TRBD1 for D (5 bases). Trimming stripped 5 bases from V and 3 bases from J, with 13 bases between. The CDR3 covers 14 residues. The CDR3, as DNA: TGTGCCAGCAGTGGGGGACCAGGAGACACTGAAGCTTTCTTT. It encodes CASSGGPGDTEAFF.

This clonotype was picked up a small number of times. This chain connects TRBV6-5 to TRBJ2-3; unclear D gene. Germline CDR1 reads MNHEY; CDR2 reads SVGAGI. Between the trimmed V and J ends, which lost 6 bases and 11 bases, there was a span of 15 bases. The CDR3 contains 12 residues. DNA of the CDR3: TGTGCCAGCAGCCCCGGACCTTCTGGGCAGTATTTT. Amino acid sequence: CASSPGPSGQYF.

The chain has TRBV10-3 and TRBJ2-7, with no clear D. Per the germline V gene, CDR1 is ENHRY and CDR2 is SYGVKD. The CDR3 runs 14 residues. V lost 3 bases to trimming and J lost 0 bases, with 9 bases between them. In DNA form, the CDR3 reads TGTGCCATCAGTGATCTAAGCTACTCCTACGAGCAGTACTTC. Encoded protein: CAISDLSYSYEQYF.

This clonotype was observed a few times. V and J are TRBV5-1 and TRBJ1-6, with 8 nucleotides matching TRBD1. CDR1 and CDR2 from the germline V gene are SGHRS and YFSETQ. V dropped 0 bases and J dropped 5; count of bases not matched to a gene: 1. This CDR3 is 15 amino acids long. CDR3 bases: TGCGCCAGCAGCTTGGCGGGACAGGATAATTCACCCCTCCACTTT. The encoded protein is CASSLAGQDNSPLHF.

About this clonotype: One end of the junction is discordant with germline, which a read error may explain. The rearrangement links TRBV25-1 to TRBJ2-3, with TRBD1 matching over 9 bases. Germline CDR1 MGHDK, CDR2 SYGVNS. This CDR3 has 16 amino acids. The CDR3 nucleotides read TGTGCCAGCAGTGCGAGACAGGGGGTAAGCGCAGATACGCAGGATTTT. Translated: CASSARQGVSADTQDF.

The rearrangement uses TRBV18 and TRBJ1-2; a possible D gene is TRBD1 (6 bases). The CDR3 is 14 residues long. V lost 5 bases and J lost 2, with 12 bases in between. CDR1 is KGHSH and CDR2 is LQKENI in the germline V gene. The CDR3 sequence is CASSTYRVNYGYTF. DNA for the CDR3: TGTGCCAGCTCAACCTACAGGGTAAACTATGGCTACACCTTC.